These 28 T cell receptor beta chains came from one sample sequenced in a study of spatial heterogeneity in lung cancer (dated by TCRdb to between 2018 and 2021). Preparation of the library involved 5' RACE. These reads were obtained on a NextSeq 500. TCRdb passed the public sequencing reads through fastp at Q25 and MiXCR, retaining productive beta sequences. Rows are combined by CDR3 protein, so each entry shows the most common genes and DNA. This sample is represented by about 120,000 distinct CDR3 sequences; about 12% of them were singletons. Clones ranked in the top ten supply 16% of the sample. According to the study, the label for this sample's time point signals: blood at routine non-recurrence follow-up after resection. For TCR sequencing, whole RNA was extracted from tumor and nontumor lung tissue, or from cryopreserved PBMC samples, and no cell sorting was done. Sequenced material: PBMCs, taken at follow-up. The receptor set was obtained from a male donor with early-stage non-small cell lung cancer.

This clonotype occurred a few times. The chain combines TRBV10-2 with TRBJ1-2; 7 bases are shared with TRBD1. Trimming at V came to 6 bases and at J to 1 base, leaving 11 bases not matched to a gene. From germline, CDR1 is WSHSY and CDR2 SAAADI. The CDR3 contains 16 residues. CDR3 region: CASSGLGQSFNYGYTF. In DNA, the CDR3 is TGCGCCAGCAGCGGCTTGGGACAGTCCTTTAACTATGGCTACACCTTC.

This clonotype turned up a few times. V is TRBV28 and J is TRBJ2-7; 11 bases fit TRBD1. The length of the CDR3 is 14 residues. The V and J ends lost 6 bases and 3 bases, in that order; junction bases with no gene match: 4. Per the germline V gene, CDR1 is MDHEN and CDR2 is SYDVKM. CDR3 sequence reads: CASRPGQGGYEQYF. The CDR3 nucleotides read TGTGCCAGCAGGCCGGGACAGGGGGGCTACGAGCAGTACTTC.

This clonotype showed up many times. This rearrangement joins TRBV28 to TRBJ2-2, with 7 bases identical to TRBD1. The CDR3 is 14 amino acids. Germline trimming cut 3 bases from V and 3 bases from J; bases unmatched to any gene: 1. The germline gives CDR1 MDHEN, CDR2 SYDVKM. The CDR3 sequence: CASSFGTDTGELFF. CDR3 bases: TGTGCCAGCAGTTTTGGGACAGACACCGGGGAGCTGTTTTTT.

This clonotype was counted at least ten times. This chain links TRBV5-4 with TRBJ2-3; D is ambiguous. This CDR3 region has 14 residues. Trimming took off 0 bases at V and 2 bases at J, with 7 bases between the two ends. Germline CDR1 is SGHNT and CDR2 is YYREEE (reference sequence). The CDR3 DNA follows: TGTGCCAGCAGCTTGGACAGCCCCACAGATACGCAGTATTTT. As protein: CASSLDSPTDTQYF.

This clonotype was found many times. The chain is built from TRBV18 and TRBJ2-5, with a possible D match to TRBD1 (6 bases). Germline V gene data show CDR1 as KGHSH and CDR2 as LQKENI. The CDR3 covers 15 residues. The V end lost 4 bases, the J end lost 2 bases, and 14 bases lay between the germline ends. CDR3 sequence (DNA): TGTGCCAGCTCACGGAACCCAGGACAGCAAGAGACCCAGTACTTC. Its protein is CASSRNPGQQETQYF.

The genes are TRBV10-3 and TRBJ1-6; D is uncertain. This CDR3 has 13 residues. The V and J ends lost 5 bases and 10 bases respectively, with 12 bases between them. Germline CDR1 ENHRY, CDR2 SYGVKD. DNA of the CDR3: TGTGCCATCAGTCCGGCCAGTTTGTCACCCCTCCACTTT. Translating it yields CAISPASLSPLHF.

This clonotype was seen many times. V gene TRBV12-3 or TRBV12-4 combines with J gene TRBJ2-7; D perhaps matches TRBD1 (5 bases). This CDR3 is 15 amino acids long. V lost 2 bases and J lost 3, with 14 bases in between. DNA for the CDR3: TGTGCCAGCAGTTTATGGGGTACAGGAAACTACGAGCAGTACTTC. Translation: CASSLWGTGNYEQYF.

This clonotype was detected many times. The rearrangement uses TRBV9 and TRBJ2-2; TRBD1 might be the D (5 bases). The V and J ends lost 0 bases and 5 bases respectively, with 8 bases between them. Germline assignment: CDR1 SGDLS and CDR2 YYNGEE. This CDR3 is built from 14 residues. CDR3 residues: CASSVDQGTGELFF. CDR3 nucleotide sequence: TGTGCCAGCAGCGTAGATCAGGGAACCGGGGAGCTGTTTTTT.

Here the CDR3 reads CASSQGSTSEQFF. Written as DNA, the CDR3 is TGCGCCAGCAGCCAGGGATCAACAAGTGAGCAGTTCTTC. The chain recombines TRBV4-3 with TRBJ2-1; D gene unclear. The germline V gene has CDR1 LGHNA and CDR2 YSLEER. The CDR3 contains 13 residues. V was clipped by 3 bases and J by 9 bases, with 12 bases between them.

This clonotype appeared many times. This chain connects TRBV5-1 to TRBJ1-6; the match to TRBD1 covers 7 bases. Trimming cost V 5 bases and J 7 bases; bases outside gene matches: 6. This CDR3 is 14 amino acids long. The germline V gene encodes CDR1 SGHRS and CDR2 YFSETQ. The CDR3 protein is CASRATGQNSPLHF. Written as DNA, the CDR3 is TGCGCCAGCAGAGCGACGGGACAGAATTCACCCCTCCACTTT. The full variable domain, its missing parts supplied by reference TRBV5-1 and TRBJ1-6, is KAGVTQTPRYLIKTRGQQVTLSCSPISGHRSVSWYQQTPGQGLQFLFEYFSETQRNKGNFPGRFSGRQFSNSRSEMNVSTLELGDSALYLCASRATGQNSPLHFGNGTRLTVT.

This clonotype was seen more than once but under ten times. The V and J genes are TRBV6-2 or TRBV6-3 and TRBJ2-2; TRBD2 aligns across 11 bases. CDR1 is MNHEY, CDR2 SVGEGT, per germline. This CDR3 contains 16 residues. J gave up 2 bases and V 7 bases, and 6 bases lay outside the gene matches. The CDR3 nucleotides read TGTGCCAGCACCCCTCTAGCGGGGGGTAACACCGGGGAGCTGTTTTTT. Protein product: CASTPLAGGNTGELFF.

The chain employs TRBV7-8 and TRBJ2-3; 9 nucleotides line up with TRBD2. Trimming removed 6 bases from V and 4 bases from J; junction bases left unmatched: 8. From germline, CDR1 is SGHVS and CDR2 FQNEAQ. The CDR3 is made up of 15 amino acids. For the CDR3, the DNA is TGTGCCAGCAGGAGACTAGCGGCTGGGGCAGATACGCAGTATTTT. Protein: CASRRLAAGADTQYF.

With respect to this clonotype: This could be a read error, since a much larger clone is one nucleotide away. The chain links TRBV14 to TRBJ2-1; 10 bases fit TRBD2. With V trimmed by 10 bases and J by 0 bases, 18 bases remained unmatched. The CDR3 loop spans 19 amino acids. Germline-derived CDR1 and CDR2 are SGHDN and FVKESK. Here the CDR3 DNA reads TGTGCCAACAGACCTACTAGCGGGGTCCCTTTCAGCTCCTACAATGAGCAGTTCTTC. Its protein product is CANRPTSGVPFSSYNEQFF.

This clonotype was counted many times. This chain links TRBV18 with TRBJ2-7; D is tentatively TRBD1 or TRBD2 (5 bases each). V dropped 5 bases and J dropped 6 bases, with 11 bases sitting between them. Germline values: CDR1 KGHSH, CDR2 LQKENI. The CDR3 loop spans 12 amino acids. The CDR3 DNA reads as TGTGCCAGCTCAGAGGGACGCCTCGAGCAGTACTTC. Residues: CASSEGRLEQYF.

In its sample, this clonotype was seen many times. The junction differs from germline at one of its ends, possibly a read error. The chain employs TRBV19 and TRBJ2-2; TRBD1 matches at 9 bases. From germline, CDR1 is LNHDA and CDR2 SQIVND (reference sequence). This CDR3 has 15 amino acids. The CDR3: CATRTGESKTGELFF. CDR3 nucleotides: TGTGCCACCAGGACAGGGGAGTCGAAAACCGGGGAGCTGTTTTTT.

This clonotype occurred a few times. This rearrangement joins TRBV9 to TRBJ1-1; TRBD1 is a possible D gene (5 bases). Germline CDR1 SGDLS, CDR2 YYNGEE. V was cut by 2 bases and J by 5 bases, with 13 bases left in between. This CDR3 has 14 amino acids. The CDR3 bases are TGTGCCAGCAGCGTGGCCTTCCGGGGGACTGAAGCTTTCTTT. This sequence encodes CASSVAFRGTEAFF. Using reference TRBV9 and TRBJ1-1 for the parts outside the CDR3, the full variable domain is DSGVTQTPKHLITATGQRVTLRCSPRSGDLSVYWYQQSLDQGLQFLIQYYNGEERAKGNILERFSAQQFPDLHSELNLSSLELGDSALYFCASSVAFRGTEAFFGQGTRLTVV.

In its sample, this clonotype was seen many times. The rearrangement joins TRBV20-1 to TRBJ1-2; 8 bases fit TRBD1. The CDR3 covers 13 residues. CDR1 is DFQATT and CDR2 is SNEGSKA in the germline V gene (reference sequence). The J segment lost 1 base and the V segment lost 3 bases, leaving 1 base of the junction unmatched. In nucleotides, the CDR3 is TGCAGTGCTAGGGGACAGGATAACTATGGCTACACCTTC. This sequence encodes CSARGQDNYGYTF.

The chain combines TRBV12-3 or TRBV12-4 with TRBJ1-5; 7 nucleotides match TRBD1. Trimming at V came to 5 bases and at J to 4 bases, leaving 8 bases not matched to a gene. The CDR3 runs to 15 residues. The CDR3 DNA sequence: TGTGCCAGCAGTCTCGGGACAGCCCAGAATCAGCCCCAGCATTTT. Amino acid sequence: CASSLGTAQNQPQHF.

The J gene is TRBJ2-7, the V gene TRBV10-3; no reliable D call. Trimming cost V 6 bases and J 5 bases, with 8 bases left between them. Germline V gene lookup returns CDR1 ENHRY and CDR2 SYGVKD. This CDR3 has 11 amino acids. The CDR3 nucleotides are TGTGCCATCAGCCTATACGACGAGCAGTACTTC. Translated, it gives CAISLYDEQYF.

J is TRBJ2-3 and V is TRBV7-2, with 7 bases matching TRBD1. The germline gives CDR1 SGHTA, CDR2 FQGNSA. J lost 2 bases, V lost 2 bases, and 13 bases had no gene match. This CDR3 is built from 18 residues. CDR3 nucleotides: TGTGCCAGCAGCTTATCGGTCTCCAACAGGGGATTCACAGATACGCAGTATTTT. It specifies CASSLSVSNRGFTDTQYF.

This clonotype was observed a few times. The V and J genes are TRBV20-1 and TRBJ1-5; no reliable D call. Germline V gene data show CDR1 as DFQATT and CDR2 as SNEGSKA (reference sequence). V dropped 1 base and J dropped 2 bases, with 9 bases sitting between them. The CDR3 is made up of 14 amino acids. CDR3 loop: CSARGVGGNQPQHF. CDR3 DNA sequence: TGCAGTGCTAGAGGGGTCGGTGGCAATCAGCCCCAGCATTTT.

The chain uses TRBV6-6 and TRBJ1-6, with 7 bases matching TRBD1. V lost 8 bases and J lost 5; bases outside the gene matches: 6. Germline CDR1 MNHNY, CDR2 SVGAGI (reference sequence). The CDR3 runs to 14 residues. The CDR3 protein is CASSLGGNNSPLHF. CDR3 nucleotides: TGTGCCAGCTCCTTAGGGGGCAATAATTCACCCCTCCACTTT.

This clonotype has a count of ten or more. The chain combines TRBV11-2 with TRBJ1-5; no definite D call. V lost 0 bases, J lost 13 bases, and 13 bases lay in between. This CDR3 has 13 residues. Germline V gene sequence: CDR1 SGHAT, CDR2 FQNNGV. CDR3 nucleotide sequence: TGTGCCAGCAGCTTAGAGCCCCAAGGCTCGCAGCATTTT. As protein: CASSLEPQGSQHF. The full variable domain, rest sourced from reference TRBV11-2 and TRBJ1-5, is EAGVAQSPRYKIIEKRQSVAFWCNPISGHATLYWYQQILGQGPKLLIQFQNNGVVDDSQLPKDRFSAERLKGVDSTLKIQPAKLEDSAVYLCASSLEPQGSQHFGDGTRLSIL.

The chain recombines TRBV2 with TRBJ2-2; the D gene is possibly TRBD2 (6 bases). The germline gives CDR1 SNHLY, CDR2 FYNNEI. The V gene lost 8 bases and the J gene lost 2 bases, with 12 bases spanning the gap. This CDR3 has 14 amino acids. CDR3 amino acids: CASSGTYNTGELFF. The CDR3 region has the DNA TGTGCCAGCTCAGGGACTTATAACACCGGGGAGCTGTTTTTT. The full variable domain, its missing parts supplied by reference TRBV2 and TRBJ2-2, is EPEVTQTPSHQVTQMGQEVILRCVPISNHLYFYWYRQILGQKVEFLVSFYNNEISEKSEIFDDQFSVERPDGSNFTLKIRSTKLEDSAMYFCASSGTYNTGELFFGEGSRLTVL.

V and J are TRBV28 and TRBJ2-2; the D gene is possibly TRBD1 (6 bases). The CDR3 is 12 amino acids. V was clipped by 7 bases and J by 4 bases, with 7 bases between them. CDR1 is MDHEN and CDR2 is SYDVKM in the germline V gene. CDR3 sequence reads: CASNRATGELFF. CDR3 in DNA: TGTGCCAGCAACAGGGCCACCGGGGAGCTGTTTTTT.

Note on this clonotype: At one end, the junction sequence differs from germline, possibly due to a read error. The chain carries TRBV5-4 and TRBJ2-7; 9 positions match TRBD1. The CDR3 runs 14 residues. Germline V gives CDR1 SGHNT, CDR2 YYREEE (reference sequence). The CDR3 nucleotides are TGTGCTAGCAGCCCACAGGGGGCCAGAAACGAGCAGTACTTC. This encodes CASSPQGARNEQYF.

This clonotype has more than one count but fewer than ten. The V and J genes are TRBV24-1 and TRBJ2-3; D may correspond to TRBD1 or TRBD2 (5 bases each). The germline V gene encodes CDR1 KGHDR and CDR2 SFDVKD. Trimming cost V 3 bases and J 0 bases, with 12 bases left between them. This CDR3 contains 16 residues. The CDR3 DNA sequence: TGTGCCACCAGTGATCACCGGGACCTTAGCACAGATACGCAGTATTTT. Protein sequence: CATSDHRDLSTDTQYF.

In this sample, this clonotype turned up many times. The rearrangement uses TRBV29-1 and TRBJ2-5, with D possibly matching TRBD1 (5 bases). The CDR3 runs 13 residues. V was shortened by 4 bases and J by 1 base, with 10 bases between the two germline ends. The germline V gene encodes CDR1 SQVTM and CDR2 ANQGSEA. The CDR3 spells CSVGKGAQETQYF. DNA for the CDR3: TGCAGCGTTGGAAAAGGGGCCCAAGAGACCCAGTACTTC.